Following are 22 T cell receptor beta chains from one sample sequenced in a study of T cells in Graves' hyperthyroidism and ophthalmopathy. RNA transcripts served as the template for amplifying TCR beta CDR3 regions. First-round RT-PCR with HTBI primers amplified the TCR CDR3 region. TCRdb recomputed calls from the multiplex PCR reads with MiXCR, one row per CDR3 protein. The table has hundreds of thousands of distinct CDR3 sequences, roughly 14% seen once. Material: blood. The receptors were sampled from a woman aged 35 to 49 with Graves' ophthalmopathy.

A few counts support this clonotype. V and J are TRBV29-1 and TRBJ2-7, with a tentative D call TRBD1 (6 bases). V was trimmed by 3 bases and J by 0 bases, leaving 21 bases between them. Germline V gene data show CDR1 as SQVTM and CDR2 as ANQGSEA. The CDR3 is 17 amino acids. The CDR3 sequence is CSVEPTGRLKSSYEQYF. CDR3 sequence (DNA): TGCAGCGTTGAGCCGACAGGTCGATTAAAAAGCTCCTACGAGCAGTACTTC.

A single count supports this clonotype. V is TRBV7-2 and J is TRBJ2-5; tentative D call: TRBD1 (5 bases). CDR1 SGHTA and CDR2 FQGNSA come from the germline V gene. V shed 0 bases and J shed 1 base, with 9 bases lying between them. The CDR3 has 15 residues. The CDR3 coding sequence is TGTGCCAGCAGCTTAGCCCCGACAGTCCAAGAGACCCAGTACTTC. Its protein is CASSLAPTVQETQYF. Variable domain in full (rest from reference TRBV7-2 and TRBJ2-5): GAGVSQSPSNKVTEKGKDVELRCDPISGHTALYWYRQSLGQGLEFLIYFQGNSAPDKSGLPSDRFSAERTGGSVSTLTIQRTQQEDSAVYLCASSLAPTVQETQYFGPGTRLLVL.

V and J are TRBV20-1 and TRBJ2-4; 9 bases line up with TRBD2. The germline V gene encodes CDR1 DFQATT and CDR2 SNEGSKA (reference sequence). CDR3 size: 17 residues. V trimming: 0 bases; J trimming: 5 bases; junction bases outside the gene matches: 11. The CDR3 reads CSARDSGGRARENIQYF. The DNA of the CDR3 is TGCAGTGCTAGAGATTCGGGCGGGAGGGCCCGGGAAAACATTCAGTACTTC.

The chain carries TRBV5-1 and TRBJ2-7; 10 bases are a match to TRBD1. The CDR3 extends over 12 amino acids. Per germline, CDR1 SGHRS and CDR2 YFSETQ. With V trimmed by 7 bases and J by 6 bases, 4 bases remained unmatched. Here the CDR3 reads CASGTGVSEQYF. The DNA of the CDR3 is TGCGCCAGCGGGACAGGGGTGAGCGAGCAGTACTTC.

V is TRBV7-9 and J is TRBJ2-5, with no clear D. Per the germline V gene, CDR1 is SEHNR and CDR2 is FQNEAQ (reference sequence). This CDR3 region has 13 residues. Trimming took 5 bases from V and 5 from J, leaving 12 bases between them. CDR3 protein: CASSQLEWETQYF. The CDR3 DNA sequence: TGTGCCAGCAGCCAACTGGAGTGGGAGACCCAGTACTTC.

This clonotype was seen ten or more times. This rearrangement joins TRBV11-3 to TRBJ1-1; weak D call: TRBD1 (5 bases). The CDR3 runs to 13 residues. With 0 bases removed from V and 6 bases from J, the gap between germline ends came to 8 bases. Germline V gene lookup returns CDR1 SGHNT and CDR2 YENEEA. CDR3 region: CASSLDPGSEAFF. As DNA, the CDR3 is TGTGCCAGCAGCTTAGACCCAGGGTCTGAAGCTTTCTTT.

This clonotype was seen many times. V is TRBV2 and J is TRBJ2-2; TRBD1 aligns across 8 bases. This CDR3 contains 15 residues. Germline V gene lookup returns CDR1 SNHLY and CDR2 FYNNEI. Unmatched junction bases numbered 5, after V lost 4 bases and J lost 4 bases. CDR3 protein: CASSGWTGTTGELFF. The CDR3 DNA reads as TGTGCCAGCAGTGGTTGGACAGGGACCACCGGGGAGCTGTTTTTT.

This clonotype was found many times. The CDR3 DNA reads as TGTGCCAGTACCATAGGCTCTGGGGCCAACGTCCTGACTTTC. It translates to CASTIGSGANVLTF. The chain uses TRBV19 and TRBJ2-6; D not resolved. CDR1 LNHDA and CDR2 SQIVND come from the germline V gene (reference sequence). The germline V and J ends were trimmed by 7 bases and 0 bases, with 7 bases remaining between them. The CDR3 consists of 14 residues.

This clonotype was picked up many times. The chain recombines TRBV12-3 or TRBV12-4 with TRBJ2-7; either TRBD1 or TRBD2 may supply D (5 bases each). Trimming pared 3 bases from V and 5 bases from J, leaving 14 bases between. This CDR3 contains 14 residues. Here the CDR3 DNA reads TGTGCCAGCAGTTTCGCAGCGGTAGGGGACGAGCAGTACTTC. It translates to CASSFAAVGDEQYF.

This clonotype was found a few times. CDR3 sequence: CASSVGVSVYQETQYF. CDR3 bases: TGTGCCAGCAGCGTAGGTGTTAGCGTGTACCAAGAGACCCAGTACTTC. This rearrangement joins TRBV9 to TRBJ2-5, with D perhaps TRBD2 (5 bases). Looked up from germline, CDR1 is SGDLS and CDR2 is YYNGEE. V gave up 0 bases and J gave up 0 bases, with 12 bases separating them. The CDR3 runs to 16 residues.

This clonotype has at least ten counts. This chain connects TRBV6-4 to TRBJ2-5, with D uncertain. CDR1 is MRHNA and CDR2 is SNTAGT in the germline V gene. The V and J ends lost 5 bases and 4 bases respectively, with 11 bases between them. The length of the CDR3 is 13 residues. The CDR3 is CASSLNARETQYF. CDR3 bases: TGTGCCAGCAGTCTCAATGCTCGAGAGACCCAGTACTTC.

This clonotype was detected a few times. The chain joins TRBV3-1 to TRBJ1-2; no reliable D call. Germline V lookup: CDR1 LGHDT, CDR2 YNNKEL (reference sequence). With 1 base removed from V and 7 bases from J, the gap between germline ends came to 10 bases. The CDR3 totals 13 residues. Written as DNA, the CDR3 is TGTGCCAGCAGCCAAGGCCCCCAGGCTGGCTACACCTTC. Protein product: CASSQGPQAGYTF.

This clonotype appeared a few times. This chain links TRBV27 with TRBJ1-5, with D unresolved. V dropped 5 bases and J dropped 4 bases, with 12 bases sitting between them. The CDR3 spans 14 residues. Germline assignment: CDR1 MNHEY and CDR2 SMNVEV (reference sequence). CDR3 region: CASSLGNANQPQHF. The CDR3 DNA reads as TGTGCCAGCAGTCTAGGGAATGCGAATCAGCCCCAGCATTTT.

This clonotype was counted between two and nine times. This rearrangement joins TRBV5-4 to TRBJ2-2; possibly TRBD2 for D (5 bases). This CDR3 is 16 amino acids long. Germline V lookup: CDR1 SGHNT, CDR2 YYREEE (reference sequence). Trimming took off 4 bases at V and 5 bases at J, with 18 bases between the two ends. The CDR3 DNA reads TGTGCCAGCAGCACTTCGCGTGAGGGCTCGACCGGGGAGCTGTTTTTT. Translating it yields CASSTSREGSTGELFF.

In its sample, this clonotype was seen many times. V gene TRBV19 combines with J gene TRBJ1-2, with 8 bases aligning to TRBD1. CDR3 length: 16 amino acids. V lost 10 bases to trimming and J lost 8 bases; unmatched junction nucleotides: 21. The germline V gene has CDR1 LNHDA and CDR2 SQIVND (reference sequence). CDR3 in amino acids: CATDDRGGPYSGGYTF. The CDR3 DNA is TGTGCCACCGACGACAGGGGAGGGCCATATTCGGGAGGCTACACCTTC.

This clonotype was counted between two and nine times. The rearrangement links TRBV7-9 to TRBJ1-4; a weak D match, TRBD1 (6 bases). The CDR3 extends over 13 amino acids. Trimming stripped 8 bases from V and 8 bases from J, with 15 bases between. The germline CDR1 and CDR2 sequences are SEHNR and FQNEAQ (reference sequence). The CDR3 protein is CASVRTVGEKLFF. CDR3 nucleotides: TGTGCCAGCGTGCGGACAGTGGGGGAAAAACTGTTTTTT.

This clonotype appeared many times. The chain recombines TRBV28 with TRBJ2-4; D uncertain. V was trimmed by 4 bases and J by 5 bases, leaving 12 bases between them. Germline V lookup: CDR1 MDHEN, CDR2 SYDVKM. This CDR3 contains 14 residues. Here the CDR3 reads CASSSIDEENIQYF. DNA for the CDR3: TGTGCCAGCAGTTCCATCGACGAGGAAAACATTCAGTACTTC. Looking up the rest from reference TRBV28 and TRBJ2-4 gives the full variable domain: DVKVTQSSRYLVKRTGEKVFLECVQDMDHENMFWYRQDPGLGLRLIYFSYDVKMKEKGDIPEGYSVSREKKERFSLILESASTNQTSMYLCASSSIDEENIQYFGAGTRLSVL.

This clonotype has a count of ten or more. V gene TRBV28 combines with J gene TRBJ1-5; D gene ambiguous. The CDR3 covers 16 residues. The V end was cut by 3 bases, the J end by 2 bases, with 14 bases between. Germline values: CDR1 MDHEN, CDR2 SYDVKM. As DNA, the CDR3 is TGTGCCAGCAGTTTGGCGTCGGTCGGTGGCAATCAGCCCCAGCATTTT. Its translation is CASSLASVGGNQPQHF.

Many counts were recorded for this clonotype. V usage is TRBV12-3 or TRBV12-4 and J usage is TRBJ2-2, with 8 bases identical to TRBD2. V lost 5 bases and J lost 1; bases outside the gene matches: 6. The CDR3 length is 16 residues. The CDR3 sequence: CASSPRTSRNTGELFF. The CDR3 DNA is TGTGCCAGCAGTCCCAGGACTAGCAGGAACACCGGGGAGCTGTTTTTT.

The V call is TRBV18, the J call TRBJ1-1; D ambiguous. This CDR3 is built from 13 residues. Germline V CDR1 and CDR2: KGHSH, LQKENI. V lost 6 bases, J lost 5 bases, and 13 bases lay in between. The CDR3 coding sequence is TGTGCCAGCTCCATGGGAGGATGGACTGAAGCTTTCTTT. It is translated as CASSMGGWTEAFF.

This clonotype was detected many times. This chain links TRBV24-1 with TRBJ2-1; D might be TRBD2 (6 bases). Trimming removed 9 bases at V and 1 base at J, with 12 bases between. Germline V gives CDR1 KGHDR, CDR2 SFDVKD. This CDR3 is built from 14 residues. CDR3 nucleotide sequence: TGTGCCACCGCAGGAGGGGTGTCCTACAATGAGCAGTTCTTC. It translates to CATAGGVSYNEQFF.

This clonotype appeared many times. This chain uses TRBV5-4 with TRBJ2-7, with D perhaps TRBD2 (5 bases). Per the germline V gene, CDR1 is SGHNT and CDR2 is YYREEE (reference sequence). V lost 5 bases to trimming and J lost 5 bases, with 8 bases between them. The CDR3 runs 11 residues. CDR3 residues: CASRYGNEQYF. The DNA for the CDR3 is TGTGCCAGCAGGTACGGGAACGAGCAGTACTTC.